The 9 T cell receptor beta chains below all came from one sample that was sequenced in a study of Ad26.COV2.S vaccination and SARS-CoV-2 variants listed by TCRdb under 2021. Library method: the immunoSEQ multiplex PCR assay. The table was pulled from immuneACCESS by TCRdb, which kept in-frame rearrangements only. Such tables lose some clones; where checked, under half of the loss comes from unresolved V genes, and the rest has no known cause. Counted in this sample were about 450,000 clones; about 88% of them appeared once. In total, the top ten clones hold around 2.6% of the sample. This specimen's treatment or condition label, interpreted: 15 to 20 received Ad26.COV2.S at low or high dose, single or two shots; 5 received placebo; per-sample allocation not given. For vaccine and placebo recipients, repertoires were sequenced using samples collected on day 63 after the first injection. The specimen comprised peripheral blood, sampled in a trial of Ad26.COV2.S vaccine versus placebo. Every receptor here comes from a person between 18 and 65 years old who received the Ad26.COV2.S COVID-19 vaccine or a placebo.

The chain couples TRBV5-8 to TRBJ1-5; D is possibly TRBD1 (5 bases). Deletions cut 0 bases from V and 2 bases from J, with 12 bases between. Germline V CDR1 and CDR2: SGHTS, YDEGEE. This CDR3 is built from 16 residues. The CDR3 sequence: CASSLAHTGGNQPQHF. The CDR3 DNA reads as TGTGCCAGCAGCTTGGCCCACACGGGGGGCAATCAGCCCCAGCATTTT.

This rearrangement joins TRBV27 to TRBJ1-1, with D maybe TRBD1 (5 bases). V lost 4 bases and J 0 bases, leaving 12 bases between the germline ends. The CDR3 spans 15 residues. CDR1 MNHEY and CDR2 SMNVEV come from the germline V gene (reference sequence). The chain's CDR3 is CASSWFGGVNTEAFF. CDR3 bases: TGTGCCAGCAGTTGGTTTGGGGGTGTGAACACTGAAGCTTTCTTT.

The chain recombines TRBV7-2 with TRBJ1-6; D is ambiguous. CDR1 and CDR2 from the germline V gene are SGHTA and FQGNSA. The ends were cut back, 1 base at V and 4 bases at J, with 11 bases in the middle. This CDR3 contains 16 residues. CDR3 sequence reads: CASSLGPGPYNSPLHF. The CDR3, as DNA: TGTGCCAGCAGCTTAGGGCCGGGCCCTTATAATTCACCCCTCCACTTT.

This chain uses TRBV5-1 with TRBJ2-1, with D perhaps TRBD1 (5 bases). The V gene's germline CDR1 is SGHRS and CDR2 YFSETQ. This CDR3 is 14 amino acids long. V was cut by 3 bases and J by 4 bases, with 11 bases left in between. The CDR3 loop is CASSWGGVYNEQFF. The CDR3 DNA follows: TGCGCCAGCAGCTGGGGCGGCGTATACAATGAGCAGTTCTTC.

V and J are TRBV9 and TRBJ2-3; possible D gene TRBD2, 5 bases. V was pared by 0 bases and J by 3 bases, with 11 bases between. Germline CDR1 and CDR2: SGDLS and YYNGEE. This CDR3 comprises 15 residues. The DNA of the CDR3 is TGTGCCAGCAGCGTAGCCCCTTCGGGGACAGATACGCAGTATTTT. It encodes CASSVAPSGTDTQYF. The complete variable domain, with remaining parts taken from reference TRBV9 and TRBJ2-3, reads DSGVTQTPKHLITATGQRVTLRCSPRSGDLSVYWYQQSLDQGLQFLIQYYNGEERAKGNILERFSAQQFPDLHSELNLSSLELGDSALYFCASSVAPSGTDTQYFGPGTRLTVL.

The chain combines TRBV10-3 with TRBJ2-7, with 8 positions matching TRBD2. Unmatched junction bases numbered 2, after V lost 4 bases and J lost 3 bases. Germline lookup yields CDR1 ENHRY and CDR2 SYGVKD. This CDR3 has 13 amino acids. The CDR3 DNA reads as TGTGCCATCAGTGCGGGAGGGATCTACGAGCAGTACGTC. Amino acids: CAISAGGIYEQYV.

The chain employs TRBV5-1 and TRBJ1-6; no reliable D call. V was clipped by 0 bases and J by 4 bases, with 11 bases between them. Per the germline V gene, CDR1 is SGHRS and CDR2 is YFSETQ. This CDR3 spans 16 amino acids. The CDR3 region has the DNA TGCGCCAGCAGCTTGGCGGGCCCGAGGTATAATTCACCCCTCCACTTT. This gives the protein CASSLAGPRYNSPLHF. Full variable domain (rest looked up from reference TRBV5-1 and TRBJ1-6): KAGVTQTPRYLIKTRGQQVTLSCSPISGHRSVSWYQQTPGQGLQFLFEYFSETQRNKGNFPGRFSGRQFSNSRSEMNVSTLELGDSALYLCASSLAGPRYNSPLHFGNGTRLTVT.

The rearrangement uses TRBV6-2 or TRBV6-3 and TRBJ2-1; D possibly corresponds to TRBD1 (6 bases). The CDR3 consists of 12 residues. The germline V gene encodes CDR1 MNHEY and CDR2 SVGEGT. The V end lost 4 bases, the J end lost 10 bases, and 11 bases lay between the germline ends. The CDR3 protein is CASSSQGTEQFF. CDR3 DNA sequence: TGTGCCAGCAGTTCCCAGGGGACAGAGCAGTTCTTC.

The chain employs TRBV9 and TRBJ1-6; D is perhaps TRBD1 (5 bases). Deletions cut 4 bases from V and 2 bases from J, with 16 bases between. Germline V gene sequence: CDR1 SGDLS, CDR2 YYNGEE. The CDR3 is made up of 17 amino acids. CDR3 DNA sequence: TGTGCCAGCAGCCCGGGCGGGGGGACGGCCTATAATTCACCCCTCCACTTT. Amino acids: CASSPGGGTAYNSPLHF. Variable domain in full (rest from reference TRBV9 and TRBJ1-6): DSGVTQTPKHLITATGQRVTLRCSPRSGDLSVYWYQQSLDQGLQFLIQYYNGEERAKGNILERFSAQQFPDLHSELNLSSLELGDSALYFCASSPGGGTAYNSPLHFGNGTRLTVT.